Detailed here is one TCR beta chain. Enrollment of patients from Seattle took place during active infection, with longitudinal follow-up. This sample is part of a study of blood T cell repertoires in COVID-19. For the study at large: The origin of the acute and convalescent COVID-19 samples was the United States, Italy and Spain. The analysed material was cDNA or gDNA that came from T cells, B-cell-depleted T cells, or PBMCs.

The CDR3 sequence is 15 residues long. The germline V and J ends were trimmed by 0 bases and 1 base, with 9 bases remaining between them. Germline CDR1 is MNHNY and CDR2 is SVGAGI (reference sequence). Per the original data handling: Amplified reference gene primers provided the basis for estimating nucleated cell counts. Sequenced by immunoSEQ multiplex PCR; TCRdb stores in-frame clones only, minus some. That table furnishes V, J and clone size, whereas the DNA furnished D and trimming. The table has about 57,000 clones, about 85% seen once. This receptor was identified in a woman at least 80 years old with COVID-19, enrolled during active disease. V and J are TRBV6-6 and TRBJ1-1; a weak D match, TRBD1 (6 bases). The specimen sequenced was peripheral blood. This CDR3 is CASSYSGASNTEAFF. CDR3 coding DNA: TGTGCCAGCAGTTACTCGGGGGCATCGAACACTGAAGCTTTCTTT.